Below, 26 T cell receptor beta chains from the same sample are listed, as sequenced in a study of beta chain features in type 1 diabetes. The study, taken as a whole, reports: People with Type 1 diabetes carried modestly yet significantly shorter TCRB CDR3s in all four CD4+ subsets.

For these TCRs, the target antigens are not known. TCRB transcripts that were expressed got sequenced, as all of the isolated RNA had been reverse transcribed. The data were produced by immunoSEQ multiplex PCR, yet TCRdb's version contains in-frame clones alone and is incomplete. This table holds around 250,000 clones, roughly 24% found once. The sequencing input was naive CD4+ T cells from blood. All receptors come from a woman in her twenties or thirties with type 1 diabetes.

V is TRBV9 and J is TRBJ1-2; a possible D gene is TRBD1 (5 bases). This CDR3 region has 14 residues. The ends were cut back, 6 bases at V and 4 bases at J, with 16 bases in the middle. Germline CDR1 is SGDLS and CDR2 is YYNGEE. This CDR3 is CASNPGQGGYGYTF. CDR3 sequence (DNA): TGTGCCAGCAACCCCGGGCAGGGCGGCTATGGCTACACCTTC.

The CDR3 DNA reads TGCGCCAGCAGCCAGGGTCTTCTAGCGGGAGTCAGGGATGAGCAGTTCTTC. Its translation is CASSQGLLAGVRDEQFF. The chain is built from TRBV4-1 and TRBJ2-1; the match to TRBD2 covers 10 bases. The length of the CDR3 is 17 residues. Trimming at V came to 3 bases and at J to 8 bases, leaving 13 bases not matched to a gene. Germline V lookup: CDR1 MGHRA, CDR2 YSYEKL.

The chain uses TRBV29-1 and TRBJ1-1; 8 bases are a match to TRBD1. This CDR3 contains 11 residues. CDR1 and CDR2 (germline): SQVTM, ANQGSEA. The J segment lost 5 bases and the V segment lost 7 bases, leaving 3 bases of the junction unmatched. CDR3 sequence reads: CSGNRGTEAFF. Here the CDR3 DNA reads TGCAGCGGAAACAGGGGGACTGAAGCTTTCTTT.

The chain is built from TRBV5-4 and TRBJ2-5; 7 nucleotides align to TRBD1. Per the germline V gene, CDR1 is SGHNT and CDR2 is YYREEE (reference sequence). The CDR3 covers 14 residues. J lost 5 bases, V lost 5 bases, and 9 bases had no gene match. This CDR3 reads CASRNRGERETQYF. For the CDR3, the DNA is TGTGCCAGCAGAAACAGGGGCGAGAGGGAGACCCAGTACTTC.

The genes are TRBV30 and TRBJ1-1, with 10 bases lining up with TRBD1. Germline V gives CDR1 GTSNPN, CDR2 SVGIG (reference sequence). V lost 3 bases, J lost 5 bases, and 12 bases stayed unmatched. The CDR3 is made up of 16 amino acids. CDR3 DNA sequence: TGTGCCTGGAGCGGTGACAGGGGGCTAAGGGAAACTGAAGCTTTCTTT. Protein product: CAWSGDRGLRETEAFF.

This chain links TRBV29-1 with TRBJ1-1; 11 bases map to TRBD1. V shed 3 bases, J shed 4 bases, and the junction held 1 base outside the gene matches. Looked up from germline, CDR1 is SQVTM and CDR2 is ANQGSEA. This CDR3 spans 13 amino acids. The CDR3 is CSVEDRGLTEAFF. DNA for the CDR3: TGCAGCGTTGAGGACAGGGGGCTCACTGAAGCTTTCTTT.

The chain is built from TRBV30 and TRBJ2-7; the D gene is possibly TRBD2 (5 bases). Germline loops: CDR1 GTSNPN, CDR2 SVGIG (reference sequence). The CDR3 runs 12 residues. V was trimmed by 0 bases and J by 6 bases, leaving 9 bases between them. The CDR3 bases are TGTGCCTGGAGTGTAATGGGGAGCGAGCAGTACTTC. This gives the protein CAWSVMGSEQYF.

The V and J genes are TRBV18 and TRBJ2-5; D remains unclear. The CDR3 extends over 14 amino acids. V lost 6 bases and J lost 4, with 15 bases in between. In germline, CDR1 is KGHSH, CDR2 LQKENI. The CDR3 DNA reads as TGTGCCAGCTCCCCCTTTGGTGTGAGAGAGACCCAGTACTTC. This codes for CASSPFGVRETQYF.

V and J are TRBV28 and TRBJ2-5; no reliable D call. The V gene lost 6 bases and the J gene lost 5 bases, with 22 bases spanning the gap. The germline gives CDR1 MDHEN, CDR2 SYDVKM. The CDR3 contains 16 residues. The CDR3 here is CASRTSAALRSETQYF. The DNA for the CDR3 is TGTGCCAGCAGGACGTCGGCGGCACTCCGGAGCGAGACCCAGTACTTC.

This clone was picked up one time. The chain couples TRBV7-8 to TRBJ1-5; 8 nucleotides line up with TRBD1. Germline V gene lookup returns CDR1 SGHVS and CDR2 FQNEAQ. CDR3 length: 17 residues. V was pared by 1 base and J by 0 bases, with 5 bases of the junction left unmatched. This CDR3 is CASSLVDRGISNQPQHF. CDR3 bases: TGTGCCAGCAGCTTAGTCGACAGGGGAATTAGCAATCAGCCCCAGCATTTT.

In DNA, the CDR3 is TGCAGCGCCGCACAACAGGGAGATCCTGAAGCTTTCTTT. This translates into CSAAQQGDPEAFF. V usage is TRBV29-1 and J usage is TRBJ1-1; maybe TRBD1 (6 bases). The CDR3 consists of 13 residues. The germline V gene has CDR1 SQVTM and CDR2 ANQGSEA. V lost 7 bases, J lost 6 bases, and 18 bases lay in between.

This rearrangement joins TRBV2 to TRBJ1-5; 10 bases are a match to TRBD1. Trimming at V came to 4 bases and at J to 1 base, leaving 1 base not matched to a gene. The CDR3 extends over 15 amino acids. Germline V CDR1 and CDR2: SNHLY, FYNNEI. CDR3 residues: CASSGTGGSNQPQHF. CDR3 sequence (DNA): TGTGCCAGCAGTGGGACAGGGGGGAGCAATCAGCCCCAGCATTTT.

The CDR3 spells CASSSVRSYNEQFF. The CDR3 bases are TGTGCCAGTAGTAGCGTTCGCTCCTACAATGAGCAGTTCTTC. V and J are TRBV19 and TRBJ2-1; the D is unclear. Germline CDR1 LNHDA, CDR2 SQIVND (reference sequence). This CDR3 comprises 14 residues. V was pared by 4 bases and J by 0 bases, with 7 bases between.

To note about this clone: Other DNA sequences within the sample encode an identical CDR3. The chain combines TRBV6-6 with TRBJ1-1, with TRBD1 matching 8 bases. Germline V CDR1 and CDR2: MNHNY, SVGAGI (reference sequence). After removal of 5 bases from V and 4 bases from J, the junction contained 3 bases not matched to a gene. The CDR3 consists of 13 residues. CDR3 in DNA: TGTGCCAGCAGTCCCACAGGGGGCACTGAAGCTTTCTTT. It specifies CASSPTGGTEAFF.

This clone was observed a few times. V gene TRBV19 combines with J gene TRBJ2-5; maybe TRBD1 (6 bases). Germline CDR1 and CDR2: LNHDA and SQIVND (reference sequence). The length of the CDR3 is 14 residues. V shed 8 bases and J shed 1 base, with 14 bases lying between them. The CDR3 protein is CASGKQGVQETQYF. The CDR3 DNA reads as TGTGCCAGTGGAAAACAGGGAGTCCAAGAGACCCAGTACTTC. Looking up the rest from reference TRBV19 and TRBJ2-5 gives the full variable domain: DGGITQSPKYLFRKEGQNVTLSCEQNLNHDAMYWYRQDPGQGLRLIYYSQIVNDFQKGDIAEGYSVSREKKESFPLTVTSAQKNPTAFYLCASGKQGVQETQYFGPGTRLLVL.

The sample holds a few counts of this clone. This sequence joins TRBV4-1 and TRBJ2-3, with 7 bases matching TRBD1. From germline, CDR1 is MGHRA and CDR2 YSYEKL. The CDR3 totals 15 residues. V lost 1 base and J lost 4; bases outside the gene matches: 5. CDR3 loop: CASSQVQGTADTQYF. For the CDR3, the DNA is TGCGCCAGCAGCCAAGTACAGGGGACCGCAGATACGCAGTATTTT.

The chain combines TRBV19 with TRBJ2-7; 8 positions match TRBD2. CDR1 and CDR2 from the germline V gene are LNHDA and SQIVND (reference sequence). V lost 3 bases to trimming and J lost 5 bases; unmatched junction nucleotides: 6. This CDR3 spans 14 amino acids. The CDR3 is CASSIREGRNEQYF. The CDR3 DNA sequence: TGTGCCAGTAGTATCCGGGAGGGCCGCAACGAGCAGTACTTC. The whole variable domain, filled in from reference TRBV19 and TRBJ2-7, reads DGGITQSPKYLFRKEGQNVTLSCEQNLNHDAMYWYRQDPGQGLRLIYYSQIVNDFQKGDIAEGYSVSREKKESFPLTVTSAQKNPTAFYLCASSIREGRNEQYFGPGTRLTVT.

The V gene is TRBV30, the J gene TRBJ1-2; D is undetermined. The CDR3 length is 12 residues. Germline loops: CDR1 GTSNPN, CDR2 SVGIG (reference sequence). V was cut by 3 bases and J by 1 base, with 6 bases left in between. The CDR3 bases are TGTGCCTGGAGAGGACTTAACTATGGCTACACCTTC. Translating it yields CAWRGLNYGYTF. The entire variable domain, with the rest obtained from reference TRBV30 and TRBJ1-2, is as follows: SQTIHQWPATLVQPVGSPLSLECTVEGTSNPNLYWYRQAAGRGLQLLFYSVGIGQISSEVPQNLSASRPQDRQFILSSKKLLLSDSGFYLCAWRGLNYGYTFGSGTRLTVV.

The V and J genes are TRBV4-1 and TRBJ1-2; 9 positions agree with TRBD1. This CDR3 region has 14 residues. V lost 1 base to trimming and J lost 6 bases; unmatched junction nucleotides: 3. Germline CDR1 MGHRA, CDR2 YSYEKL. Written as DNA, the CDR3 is TGCGCCAGCAGCCAAGCCGGGACAGGGAATGGCTACACCTTC. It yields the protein CASSQAGTGNGYTF.

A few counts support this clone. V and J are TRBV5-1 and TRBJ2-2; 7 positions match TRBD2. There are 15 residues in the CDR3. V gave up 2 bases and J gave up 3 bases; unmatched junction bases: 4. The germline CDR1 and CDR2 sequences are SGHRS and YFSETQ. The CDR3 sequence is CASSFAGEDTGELFF. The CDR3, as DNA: TGCGCCAGCAGCTTTGCGGGAGAGGACACCGGGGAGCTGTTTTTT.

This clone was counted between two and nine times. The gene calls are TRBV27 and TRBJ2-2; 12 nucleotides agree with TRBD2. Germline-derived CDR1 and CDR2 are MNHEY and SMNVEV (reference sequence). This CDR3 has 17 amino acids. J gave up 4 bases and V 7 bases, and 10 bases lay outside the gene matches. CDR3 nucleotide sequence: TGTGCCAGCACGCGGGCTAGCGGGAGGGCGGGCACCGGGGAGCTGTTTTTT. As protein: CASTRASGRAGTGELFF.

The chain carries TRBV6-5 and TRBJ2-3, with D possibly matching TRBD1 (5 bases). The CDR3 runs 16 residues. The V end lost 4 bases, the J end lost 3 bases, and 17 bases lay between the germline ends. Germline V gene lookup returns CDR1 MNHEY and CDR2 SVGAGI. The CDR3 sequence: CASSSQGWYRTDTQYF. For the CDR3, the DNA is TGTGCCAGCAGTTCCCAGGGATGGTATAGGACAGATACGCAGTATTTT.

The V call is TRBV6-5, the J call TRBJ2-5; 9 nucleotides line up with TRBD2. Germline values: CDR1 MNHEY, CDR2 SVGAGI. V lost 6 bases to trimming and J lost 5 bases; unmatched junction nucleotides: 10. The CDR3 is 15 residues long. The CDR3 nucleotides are TGTGCCAGCAGCTATAGCGGGAGACCCCCGGAGACCCAGTACTTC. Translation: CASSYSGRPPETQYF.

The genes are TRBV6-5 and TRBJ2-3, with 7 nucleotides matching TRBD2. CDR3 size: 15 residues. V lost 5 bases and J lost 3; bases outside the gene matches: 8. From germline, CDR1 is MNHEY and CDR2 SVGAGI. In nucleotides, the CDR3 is TGTGCCAGCAGTCCCTGGGGCGGGAGAACAGATACGCAGTATTTT. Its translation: CASSPWGGRTDTQYF.

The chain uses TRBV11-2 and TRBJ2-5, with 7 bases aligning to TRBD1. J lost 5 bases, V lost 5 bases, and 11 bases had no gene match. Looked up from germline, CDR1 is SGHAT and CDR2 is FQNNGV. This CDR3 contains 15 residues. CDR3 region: CASSLRDSTMETQYF. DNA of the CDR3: TGTGCCAGCAGCCTCCGGGACAGCACGATGGAGACCCAGTACTTC.

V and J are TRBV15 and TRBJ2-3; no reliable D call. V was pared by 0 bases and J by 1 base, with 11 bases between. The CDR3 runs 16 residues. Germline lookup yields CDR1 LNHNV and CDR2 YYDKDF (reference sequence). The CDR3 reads CATSRDIAVGTDTQYF. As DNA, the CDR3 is TGTGCCACCAGCAGAGATATAGCAGTGGGCACAGATACGCAGTATTTT.